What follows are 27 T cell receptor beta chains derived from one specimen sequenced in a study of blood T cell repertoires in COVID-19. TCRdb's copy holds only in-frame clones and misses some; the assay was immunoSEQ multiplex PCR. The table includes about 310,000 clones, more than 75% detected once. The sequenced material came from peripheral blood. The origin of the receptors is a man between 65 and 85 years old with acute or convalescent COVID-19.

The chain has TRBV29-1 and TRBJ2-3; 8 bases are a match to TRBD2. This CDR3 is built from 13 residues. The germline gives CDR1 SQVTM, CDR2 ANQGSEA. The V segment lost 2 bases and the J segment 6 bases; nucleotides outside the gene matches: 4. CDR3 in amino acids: CSVERGGWDTQYF. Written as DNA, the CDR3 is TGCAGCGTTGAACGGGGGGGCTGGGATACGCAGTATTTT.

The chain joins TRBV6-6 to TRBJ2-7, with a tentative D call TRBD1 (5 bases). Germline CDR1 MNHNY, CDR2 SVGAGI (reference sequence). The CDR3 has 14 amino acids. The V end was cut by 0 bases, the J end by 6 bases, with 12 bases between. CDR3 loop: CASSYSHQGSEQYF. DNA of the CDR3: TGTGCCAGCAGTTACTCCCACCAGGGTAGCGAGCAGTACTTC.

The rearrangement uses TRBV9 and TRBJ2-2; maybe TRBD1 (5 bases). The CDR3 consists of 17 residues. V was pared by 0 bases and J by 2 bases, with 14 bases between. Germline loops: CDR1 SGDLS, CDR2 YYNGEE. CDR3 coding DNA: TGTGCCAGCAGCGTAGAGTTTCGGACAAAAAACACCGGGGAGCTGTTTTTT. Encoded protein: CASSVEFRTKNTGELFF.

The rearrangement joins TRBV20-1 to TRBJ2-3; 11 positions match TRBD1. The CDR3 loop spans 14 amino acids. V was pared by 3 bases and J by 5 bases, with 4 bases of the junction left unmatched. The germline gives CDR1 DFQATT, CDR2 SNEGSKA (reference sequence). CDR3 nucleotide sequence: TGCAGTGCTAGTGAGGGGACAGGGGGAGATACGCAGTATTTT. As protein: CSASEGTGGDTQYF.

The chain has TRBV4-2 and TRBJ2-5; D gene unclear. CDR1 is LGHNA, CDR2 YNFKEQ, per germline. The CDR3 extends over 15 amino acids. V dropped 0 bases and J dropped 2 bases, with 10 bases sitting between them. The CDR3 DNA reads TGTGCCAGCAGCCAAGATGCGCTACTTCAAGAGACCCAGTACTTC. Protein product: CASSQDALLQETQYF.

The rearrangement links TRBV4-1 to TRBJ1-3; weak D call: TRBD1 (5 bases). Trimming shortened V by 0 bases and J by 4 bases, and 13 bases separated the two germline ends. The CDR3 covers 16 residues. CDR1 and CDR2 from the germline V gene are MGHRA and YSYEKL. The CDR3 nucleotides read TGCGCCAGCAGCCAAGATCAGGGAATGGGGGGAAACACCATATATTTT. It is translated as CASSQDQGMGGNTIYF.

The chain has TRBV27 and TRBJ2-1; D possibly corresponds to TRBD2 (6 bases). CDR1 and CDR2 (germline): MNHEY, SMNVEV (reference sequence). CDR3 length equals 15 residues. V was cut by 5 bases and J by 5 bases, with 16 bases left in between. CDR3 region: CASSHLAESNNEQFF. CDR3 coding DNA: TGTGCCAGCAGTCACTTAGCGGAAAGTAACAATGAGCAGTTCTTC.

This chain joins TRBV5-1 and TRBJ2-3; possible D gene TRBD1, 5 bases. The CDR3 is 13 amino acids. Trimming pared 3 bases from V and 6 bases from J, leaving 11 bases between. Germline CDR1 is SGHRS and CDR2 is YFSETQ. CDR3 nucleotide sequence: TGCGCCAGCAGCTCCAGGGTGGGGGATACGCAGTATTTT. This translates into CASSSRVGDTQYF.

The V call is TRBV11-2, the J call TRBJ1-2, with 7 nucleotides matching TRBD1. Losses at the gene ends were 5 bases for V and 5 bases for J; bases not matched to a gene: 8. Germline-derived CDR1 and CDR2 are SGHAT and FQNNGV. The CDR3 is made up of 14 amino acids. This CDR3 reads CASSLGTVLYGYTF. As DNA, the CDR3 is TGTGCCAGCAGCCTGGGGACAGTTCTTTATGGCTACACCTTC.

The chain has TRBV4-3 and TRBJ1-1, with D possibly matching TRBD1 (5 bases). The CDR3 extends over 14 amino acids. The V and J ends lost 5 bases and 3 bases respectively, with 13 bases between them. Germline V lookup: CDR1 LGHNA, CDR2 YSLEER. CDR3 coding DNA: TGCGCCAGCAGCTCCAGGGTAGGCGACACTGAAGCTTTCTTT. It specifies CASSSRVGDTEAFF.

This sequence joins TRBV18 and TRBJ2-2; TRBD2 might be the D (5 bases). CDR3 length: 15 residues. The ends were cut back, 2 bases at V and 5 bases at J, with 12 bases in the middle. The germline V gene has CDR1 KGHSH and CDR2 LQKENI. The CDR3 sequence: CASSPMRAGTGELFF. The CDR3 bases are TGTGCCAGCTCACCAATGAGGGCCGGTACCGGGGAGCTGTTTTTT.

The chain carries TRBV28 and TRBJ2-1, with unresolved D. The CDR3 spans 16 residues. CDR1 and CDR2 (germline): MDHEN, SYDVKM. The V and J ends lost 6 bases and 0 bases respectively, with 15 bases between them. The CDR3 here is CASRLTPTSSYNEQFF. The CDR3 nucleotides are TGTGCCAGCAGGCTGACACCCACGAGCTCCTACAATGAGCAGTTCTTC.

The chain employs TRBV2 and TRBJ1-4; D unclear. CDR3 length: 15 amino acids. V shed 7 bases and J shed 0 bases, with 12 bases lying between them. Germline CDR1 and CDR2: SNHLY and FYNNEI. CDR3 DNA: TGTGCCAGCACCCAGGACTCCGCAACTAATGAAAAACTGTTTTTT. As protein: CASTQDSATNEKLFF.

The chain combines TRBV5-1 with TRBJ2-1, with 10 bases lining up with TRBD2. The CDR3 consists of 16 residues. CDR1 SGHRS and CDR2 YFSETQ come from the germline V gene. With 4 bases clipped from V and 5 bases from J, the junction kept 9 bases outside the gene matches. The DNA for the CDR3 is TGCGCCAGCAGCGCCAGCCCCCTAGCGGGGGACAATGAGCAGTTCTTC. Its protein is CASSASPLAGDNEQFF.

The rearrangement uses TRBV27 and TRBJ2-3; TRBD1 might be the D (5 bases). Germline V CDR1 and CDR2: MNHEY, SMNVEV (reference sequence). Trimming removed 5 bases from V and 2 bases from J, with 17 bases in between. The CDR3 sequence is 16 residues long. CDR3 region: CASSPQAGFDTDTQYF. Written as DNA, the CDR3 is TGTGCCAGCAGTCCACAGGCAGGGTTTGACACAGATACGCAGTATTTT.

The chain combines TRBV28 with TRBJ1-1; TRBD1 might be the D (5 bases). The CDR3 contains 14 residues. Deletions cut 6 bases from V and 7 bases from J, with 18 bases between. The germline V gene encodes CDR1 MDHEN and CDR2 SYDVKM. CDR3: CASRGNQGPSEAFF. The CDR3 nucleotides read TGTGCCAGCAGGGGAAATCAGGGCCCGAGTGAAGCTTTCTTT.

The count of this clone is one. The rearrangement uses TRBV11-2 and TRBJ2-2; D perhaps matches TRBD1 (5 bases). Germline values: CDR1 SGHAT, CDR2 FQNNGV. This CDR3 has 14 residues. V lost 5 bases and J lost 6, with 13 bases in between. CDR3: CASSGRVGAGELFF. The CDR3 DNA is TGTGCCAGCAGCGGCAGGGTGGGTGCCGGGGAGCTGTTTTTT. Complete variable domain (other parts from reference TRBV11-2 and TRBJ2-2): EAGVAQSPRYKIIEKRQSVAFWCNPISGHATLYWYQQILGQGPKLLIQFQNNGVVDDSQLPKDRFSAERLKGVDSTLKIQPAKLEDSAVYLCASSGRVGAGELFFGEGSRLTVL.

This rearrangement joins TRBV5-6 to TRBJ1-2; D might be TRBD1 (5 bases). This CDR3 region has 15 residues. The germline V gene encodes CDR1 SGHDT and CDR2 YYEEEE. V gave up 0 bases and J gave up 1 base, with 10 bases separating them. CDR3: CASSLGGPHNYGYTF. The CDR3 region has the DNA TGTGCCAGCAGCTTGGGGGGCCCCCATAACTATGGCTACACCTTC.

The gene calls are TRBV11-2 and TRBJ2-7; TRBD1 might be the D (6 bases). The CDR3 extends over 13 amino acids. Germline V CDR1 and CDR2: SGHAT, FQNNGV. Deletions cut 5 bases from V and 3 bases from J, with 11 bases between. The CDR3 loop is CASSRGHFYEQYF. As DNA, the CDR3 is TGTGCCAGCAGCCGGGGACATTTCTACGAGCAGTACTTC.

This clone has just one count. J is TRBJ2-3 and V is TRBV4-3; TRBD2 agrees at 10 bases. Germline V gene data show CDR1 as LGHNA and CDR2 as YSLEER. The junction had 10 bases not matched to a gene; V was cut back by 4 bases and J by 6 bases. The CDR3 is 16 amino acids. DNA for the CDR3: TGCGCCAGCAGCCCTGGCCCGGGACTAGCGCGTGATACGCAGTATTTT. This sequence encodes CASSPGPGLARDTQYF.

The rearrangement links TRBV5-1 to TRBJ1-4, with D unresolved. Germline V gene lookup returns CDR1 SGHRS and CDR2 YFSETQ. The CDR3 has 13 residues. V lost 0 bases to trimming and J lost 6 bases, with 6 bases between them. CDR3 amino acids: CASSLASDEKLFF. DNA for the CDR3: TGCGCCAGCAGCTTGGCCTCAGATGAAAAACTGTTTTTT.

In DNA form, the CDR3 reads TGTGCCAGCAGCAAAGGGACAGCAACTAATGAAAAACTGTTTTTT. Residues: CASSKGTATNEKLFF. V usage is TRBV21-1 and J usage is TRBJ1-4; the table assigns TRBD1, which was not confirmed against the DNA. TRBV21-1 corresponds to a pseudogene. This CDR3 has 15 amino acids.

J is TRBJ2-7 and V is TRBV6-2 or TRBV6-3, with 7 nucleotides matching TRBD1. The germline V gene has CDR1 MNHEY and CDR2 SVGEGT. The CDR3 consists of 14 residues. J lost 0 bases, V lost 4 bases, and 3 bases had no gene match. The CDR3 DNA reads TGTGCCAGCAGTTGGGGACAGCCCTCCTACGAGCAGTACTTC. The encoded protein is CASSWGQPSYEQYF.

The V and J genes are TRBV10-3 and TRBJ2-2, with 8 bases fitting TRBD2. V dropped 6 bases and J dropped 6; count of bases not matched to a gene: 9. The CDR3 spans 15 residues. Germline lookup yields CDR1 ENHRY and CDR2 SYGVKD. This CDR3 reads CAISPGLALAGELFF. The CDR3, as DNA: TGTGCCATCAGCCCCGGACTAGCACTAGCCGGGGAGCTGTTTTTT.

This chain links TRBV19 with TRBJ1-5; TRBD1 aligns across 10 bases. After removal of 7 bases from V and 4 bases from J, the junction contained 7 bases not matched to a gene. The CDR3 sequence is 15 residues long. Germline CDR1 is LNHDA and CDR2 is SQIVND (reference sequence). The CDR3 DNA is TGTGCCAGTACTACGACAGGGGGCGTGAATCAGCCCCAGCATTTT. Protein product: CASTTTGGVNQPQHF.

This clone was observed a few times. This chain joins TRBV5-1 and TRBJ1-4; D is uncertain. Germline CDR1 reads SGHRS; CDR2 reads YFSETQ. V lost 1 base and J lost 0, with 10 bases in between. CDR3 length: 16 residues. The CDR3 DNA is TGCGCCAGCAGCTTGTCCAGTTTTGCAACTAATGAAAAACTGTTTTTT. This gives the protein CASSLSSFATNEKLFF.

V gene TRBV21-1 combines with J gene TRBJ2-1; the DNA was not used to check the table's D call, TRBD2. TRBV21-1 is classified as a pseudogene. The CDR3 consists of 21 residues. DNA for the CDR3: TGTGCCAGCAGCAAAGTTACCGGCGGAGTCCTTCCTACCAGCTCCTACAATGAGCAGTTCTTC. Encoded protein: CASSKVTGGVLPTSSYNEQFF.